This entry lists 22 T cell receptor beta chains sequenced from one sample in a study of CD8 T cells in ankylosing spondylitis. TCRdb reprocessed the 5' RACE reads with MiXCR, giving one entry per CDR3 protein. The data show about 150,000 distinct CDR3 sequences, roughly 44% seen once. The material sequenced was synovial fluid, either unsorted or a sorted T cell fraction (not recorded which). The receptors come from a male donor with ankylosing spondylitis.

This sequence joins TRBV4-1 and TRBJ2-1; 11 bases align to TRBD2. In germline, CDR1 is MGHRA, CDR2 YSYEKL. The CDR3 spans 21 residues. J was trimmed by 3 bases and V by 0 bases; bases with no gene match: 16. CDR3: CASSQDKVAGGGGSGYNEQFF. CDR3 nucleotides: TGCGCCAGCAGCCAAGACAAGGTAGCGGGAGGGGGGGGATCCGGCTACAATGAGCAGTTCTTC.

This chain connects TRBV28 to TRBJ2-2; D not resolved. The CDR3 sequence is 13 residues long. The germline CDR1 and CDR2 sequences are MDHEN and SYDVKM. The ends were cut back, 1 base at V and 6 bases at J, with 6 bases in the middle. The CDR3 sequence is CASSLLMAGELFF. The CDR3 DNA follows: TGTGCCAGCAGTTTATTGATGGCCGGGGAGCTGTTTTTT.

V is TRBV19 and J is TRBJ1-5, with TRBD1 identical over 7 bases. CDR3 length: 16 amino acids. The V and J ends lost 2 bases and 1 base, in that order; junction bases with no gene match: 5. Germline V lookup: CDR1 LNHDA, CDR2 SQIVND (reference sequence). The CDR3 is CASSINQGVSNQPQHF. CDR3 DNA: TGTGCCAGTAGTATAAATCAGGGGGTAAGCAATCAGCCCCAGCATTTT. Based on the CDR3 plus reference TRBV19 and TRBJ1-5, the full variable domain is DGGITQSPKYLFRKEGQNVTLSCEQNLNHDAMYWYRQDPGQGLRLIYYSQIVNDFQKGDIAEGYSVSREKKESFPLTVTSAQKNPTAFYLCASSINQGVSNQPQHFGDGTRLSIL.

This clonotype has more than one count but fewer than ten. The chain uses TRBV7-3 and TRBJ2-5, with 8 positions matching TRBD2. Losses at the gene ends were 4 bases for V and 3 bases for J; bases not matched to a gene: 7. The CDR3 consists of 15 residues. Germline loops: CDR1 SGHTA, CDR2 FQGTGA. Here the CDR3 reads CASSSLSGVKETQYF. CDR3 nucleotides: TGTGCCAGCAGCTCCCTTAGCGGGGTCAAAGAGACCCAGTACTTC.

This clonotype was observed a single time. The CDR3 sequence is CASTLTLSGNTIYF. The CDR3, as DNA: TGCGCCAGCACCCTGACCCTCTCTGGAAACACCATATATTTT. This sequence joins TRBV4-3 and TRBJ1-3; unclear D gene. CDR1 and CDR2 (germline): LGHNA, YSLEER. The CDR3 runs to 14 residues. With 7 bases removed from V and 0 bases from J, the gap between germline ends came to 10 bases.

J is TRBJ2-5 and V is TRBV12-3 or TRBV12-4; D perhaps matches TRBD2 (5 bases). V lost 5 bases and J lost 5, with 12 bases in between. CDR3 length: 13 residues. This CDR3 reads CASSPPSGETQYF. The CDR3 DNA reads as TGTGCCAGCAGTCCCCCCTCGGGGGAGACCCAGTACTTC.

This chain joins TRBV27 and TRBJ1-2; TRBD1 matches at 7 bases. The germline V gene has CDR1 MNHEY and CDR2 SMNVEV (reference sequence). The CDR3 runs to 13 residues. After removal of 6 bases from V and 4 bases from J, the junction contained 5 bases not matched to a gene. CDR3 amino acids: CASSPGGGYGYTF. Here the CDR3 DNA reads TGTGCCAGCAGCCCAGGGGGAGGCTATGGCTACACCTTC.

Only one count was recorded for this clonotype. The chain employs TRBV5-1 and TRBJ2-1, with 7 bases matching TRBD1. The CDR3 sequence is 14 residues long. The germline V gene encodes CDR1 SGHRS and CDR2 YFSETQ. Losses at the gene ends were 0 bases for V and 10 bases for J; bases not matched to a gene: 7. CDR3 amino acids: CASSLGQGVGEQFF. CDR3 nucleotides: TGCGCCAGCAGCTTGGGGCAGGGGGTTGGGGAGCAGTTCTTC.

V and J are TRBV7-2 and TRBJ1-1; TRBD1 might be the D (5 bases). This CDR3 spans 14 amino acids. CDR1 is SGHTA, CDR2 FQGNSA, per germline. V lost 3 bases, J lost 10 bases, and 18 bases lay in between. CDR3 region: CASSLTLGGTVAFF. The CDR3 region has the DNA TGTGCCAGCAGCTTGACCCTCGGGGGGACCGTAGCTTTCTTT.

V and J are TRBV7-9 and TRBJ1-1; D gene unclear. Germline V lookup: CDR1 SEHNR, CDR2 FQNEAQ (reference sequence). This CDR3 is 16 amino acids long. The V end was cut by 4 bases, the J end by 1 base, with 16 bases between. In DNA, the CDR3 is TGTGCCAGCAGCTCACCCTCGGGGATGGGGAACACTGAAGCTTTCTTT. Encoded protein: CASSSPSGMGNTEAFF.

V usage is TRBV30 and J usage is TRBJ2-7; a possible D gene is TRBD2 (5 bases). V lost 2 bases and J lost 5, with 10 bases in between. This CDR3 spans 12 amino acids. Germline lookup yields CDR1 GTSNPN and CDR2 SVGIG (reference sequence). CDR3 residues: CAWSSDWDEQYF. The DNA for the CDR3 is TGTGCCTGGAGTTCGGACTGGGACGAGCAGTACTTC.

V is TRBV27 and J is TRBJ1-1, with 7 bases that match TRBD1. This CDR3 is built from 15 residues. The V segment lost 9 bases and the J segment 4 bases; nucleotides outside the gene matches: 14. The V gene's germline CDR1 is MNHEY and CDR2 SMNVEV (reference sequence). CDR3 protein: CASYQFQGEGTEAFF. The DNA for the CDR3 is TGTGCCAGTTACCAATTCCAGGGGGAGGGCACTGAAGCTTTCTTT.

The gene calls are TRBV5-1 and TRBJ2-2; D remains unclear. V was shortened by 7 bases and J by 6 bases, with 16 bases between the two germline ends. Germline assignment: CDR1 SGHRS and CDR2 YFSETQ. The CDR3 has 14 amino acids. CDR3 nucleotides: TGCGCCAGCTCCCCGCGTCCAGTGGCCGGGGAGCTGTTTTTT. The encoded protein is CASSPRPVAGELFF.

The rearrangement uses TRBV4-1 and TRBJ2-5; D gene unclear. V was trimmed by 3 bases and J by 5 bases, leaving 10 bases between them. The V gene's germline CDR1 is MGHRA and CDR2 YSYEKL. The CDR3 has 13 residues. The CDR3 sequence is CASSQEIWETQYF. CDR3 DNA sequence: TGCGCCAGCAGCCAGGAGATTTGGGAGACCCAGTACTTC.

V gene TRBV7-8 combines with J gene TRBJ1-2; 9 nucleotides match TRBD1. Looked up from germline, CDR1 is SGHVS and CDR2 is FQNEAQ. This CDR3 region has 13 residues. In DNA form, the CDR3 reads TGTGGGGTTGGGACAGGGCCCAACTATGGCTACACCTTC. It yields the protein CGVGTGPNYGYTF.

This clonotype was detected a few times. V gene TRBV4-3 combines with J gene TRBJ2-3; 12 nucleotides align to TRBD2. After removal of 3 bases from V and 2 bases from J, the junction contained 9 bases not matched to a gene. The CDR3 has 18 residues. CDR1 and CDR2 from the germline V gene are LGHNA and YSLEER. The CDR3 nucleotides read TGCGCCAGCAGCCATCTGCCCGGACTAGCGGGGATCACAGATACGCAGTATTTT. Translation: CASSHLPGLAGITDTQYF.

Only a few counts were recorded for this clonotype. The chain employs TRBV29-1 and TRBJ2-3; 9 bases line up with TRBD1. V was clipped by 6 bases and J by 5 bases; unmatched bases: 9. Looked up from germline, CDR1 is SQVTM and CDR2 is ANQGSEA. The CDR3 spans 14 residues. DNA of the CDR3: TGCAGCGTGGACAGGGGTGTGGATTTAGATACGCAGTATTTT. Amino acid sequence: CSVDRGVDLDTQYF.

CDR3 DNA: TGTGCCAGCAGCTCGCGGGGGGGCGGCACAGATACGCAGTATTTT. Protein sequence: CASSSRGGGTDTQYF. The V gene is TRBV13, the J gene TRBJ2-3; 9 bases are a match to TRBD2. Germline V gene sequence: CDR1 PRHDT, CDR2 FYEKMQ (reference sequence). Unmatched junction bases numbered 3, after V lost 4 bases and J lost 1 base. This CDR3 is built from 15 residues.

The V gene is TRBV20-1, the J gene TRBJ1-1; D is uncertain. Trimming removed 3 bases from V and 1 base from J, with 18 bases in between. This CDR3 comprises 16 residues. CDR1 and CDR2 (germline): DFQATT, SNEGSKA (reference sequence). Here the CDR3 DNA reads TGCAGTGCTAGTCGGCTAACGACGGAACCGAACACTGAAGCTTTCTTT. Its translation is CSASRLTTEPNTEAFF.

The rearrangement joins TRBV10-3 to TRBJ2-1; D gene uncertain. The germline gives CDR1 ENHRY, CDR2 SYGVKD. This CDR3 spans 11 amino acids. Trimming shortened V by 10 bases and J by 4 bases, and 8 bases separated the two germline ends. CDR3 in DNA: TGTGCCACCGGCCCGTACAATGAGCAGTTCTTC. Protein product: CATGPYNEQFF.

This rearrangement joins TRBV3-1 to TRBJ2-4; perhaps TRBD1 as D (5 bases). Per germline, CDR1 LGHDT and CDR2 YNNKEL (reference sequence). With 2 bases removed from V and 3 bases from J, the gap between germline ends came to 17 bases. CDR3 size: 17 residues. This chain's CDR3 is CASSQHLTGHFKNIQYF. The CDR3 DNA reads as TGTGCCAGCAGCCAACACTTAACTGGACACTTCAAAAACATTCAGTACTTC.

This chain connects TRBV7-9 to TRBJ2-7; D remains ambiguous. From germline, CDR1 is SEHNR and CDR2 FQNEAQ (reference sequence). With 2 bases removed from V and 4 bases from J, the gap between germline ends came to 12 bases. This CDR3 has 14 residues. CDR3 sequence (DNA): TGTGCCAGCAGCTTAACCGGAGACTGGTACGAGCAGTACTTC. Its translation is CASSLTGDWYEQYF.